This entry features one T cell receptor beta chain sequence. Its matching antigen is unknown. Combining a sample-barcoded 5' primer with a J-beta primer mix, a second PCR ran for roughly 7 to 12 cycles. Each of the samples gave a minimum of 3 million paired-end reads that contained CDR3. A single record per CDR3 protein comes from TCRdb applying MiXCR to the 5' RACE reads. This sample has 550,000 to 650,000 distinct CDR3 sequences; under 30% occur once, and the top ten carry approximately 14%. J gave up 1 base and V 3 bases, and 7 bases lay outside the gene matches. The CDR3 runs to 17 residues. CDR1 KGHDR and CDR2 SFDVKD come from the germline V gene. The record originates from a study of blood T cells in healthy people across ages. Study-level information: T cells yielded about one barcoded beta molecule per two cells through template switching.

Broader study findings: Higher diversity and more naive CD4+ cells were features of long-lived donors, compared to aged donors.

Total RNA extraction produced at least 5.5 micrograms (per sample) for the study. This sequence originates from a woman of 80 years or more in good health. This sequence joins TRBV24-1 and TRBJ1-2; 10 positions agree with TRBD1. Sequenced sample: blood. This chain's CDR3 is CATSDGGQGTGNYGYTF. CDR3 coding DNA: TGTGCCACCAGTGATGGGGGACAGGGGACCGGTAACTATGGCTACACCTTC.